The T cell receptor beta chain described here comes from a study of tumor-infiltrating lymphocytes in oesophageal squamous cell carcinoma. TCRdb used MiXCR to reprocess the PCR reads, holding one entry per CDR3 protein. Counted here are around 6,200 distinct CDR3 sequences, 13% to 15% occurring once; the ten biggest clones make up approximately 19%. This clonotype was detected only a few times. Input material: esophageal tumor tissue. The sequence was collected from a male donor with esophageal squamous cell carcinoma.

CDR3 DNA: TGCGCCAGCAGCTATGGACAACCATCGAGCGAGCAGTACTTC. Residues: CASSYGQPSSEQYF. This chain connects TRBV5-1 to TRBJ2-1; D is perhaps TRBD1 (5 bases). Gene TRBJ2-7 matches the end of the DNA better, so the J call may be wrong. The CDR3 is 14 residues long. Per the germline V gene, CDR1 is SGHRS and CDR2 is YFSETQ.